Included here is one T cell receptor beta chain sequence, with context. The germline CDR1 and CDR2 sequences are MDHEN and SYDVKM. CDR3 length: 14 residues. The V segment lost 3 bases and the J segment 8 bases; nucleotides outside the gene matches: 3. This sample was included in a study of blood T cell repertoires in COVID-19. Study-wide background: Researchers got acute and convalescent COVID-19 samples from the United States, Italy and Spain. Sample material is recorded as cDNA or gDNA derived from T cells, B-cell-depleted T cells, or PBMCs.

The authors' processing: Scientists estimated how many nucleated cells there were by amplifying reference gene primers. Libraries were prepared by immunoSEQ multiplex PCR; TCRdb keeps only in-frame clonotypes and omits some of them. For V, J and clone size, that table is used; D and trimming come from the DNA. The sample has approximately 85,000 clones; 90% are singletons. The chain is built from TRBV28 and TRBJ1-4; TRBD1 aligns across 10 bases. The source material was peripheral blood. This receptor was taken from a woman of 80 years or more with active or convalescent COVID-19. The CDR3 DNA sequence: TGTGCCAGCAGTTTCGGGACAGGGGACGAAAAACTGTTTTTT. Translation: CASSFGTGDEKLFF.